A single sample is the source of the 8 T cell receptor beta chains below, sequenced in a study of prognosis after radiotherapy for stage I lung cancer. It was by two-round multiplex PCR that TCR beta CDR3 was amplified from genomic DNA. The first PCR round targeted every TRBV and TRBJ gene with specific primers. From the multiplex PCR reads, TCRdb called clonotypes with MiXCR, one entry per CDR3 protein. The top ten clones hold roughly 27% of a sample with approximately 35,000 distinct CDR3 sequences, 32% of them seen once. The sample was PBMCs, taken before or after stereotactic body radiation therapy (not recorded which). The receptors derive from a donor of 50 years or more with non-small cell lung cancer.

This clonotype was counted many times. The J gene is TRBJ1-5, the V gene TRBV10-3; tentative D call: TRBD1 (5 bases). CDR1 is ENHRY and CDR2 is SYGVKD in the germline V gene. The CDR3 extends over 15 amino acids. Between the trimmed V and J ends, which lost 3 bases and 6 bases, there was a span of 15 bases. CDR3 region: CAISDGGGEGQPQHF. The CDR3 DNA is TGTGCCATCAGTGATGGAGGAGGGGAGGGTCAGCCCCAGCATTTT.

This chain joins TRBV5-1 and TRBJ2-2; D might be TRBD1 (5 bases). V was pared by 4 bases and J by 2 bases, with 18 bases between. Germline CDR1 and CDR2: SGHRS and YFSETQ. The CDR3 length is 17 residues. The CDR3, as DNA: TGCGCCAGCAGCCCCCGGCCAGGGTGCCGAAACACCGGGGAGCTGTTTTTT. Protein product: CASSPRPGCRNTGELFF. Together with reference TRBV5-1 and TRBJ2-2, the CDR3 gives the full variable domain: KAGVTQTPRYLIKTRGQQVTLSCSPISGHRSVSWYQQTPGQGLQFLFEYFSETQRNKGNFPGRFSGRQFSNSRSEMNVSTLELGDSALYLCASSPRPGCRNTGELFFGEGSRLTVL.

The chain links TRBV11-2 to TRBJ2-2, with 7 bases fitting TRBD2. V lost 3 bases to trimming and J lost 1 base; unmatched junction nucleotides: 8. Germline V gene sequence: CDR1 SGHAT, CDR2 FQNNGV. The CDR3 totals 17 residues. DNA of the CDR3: TGTGCCAGCAGCTTCGAACTAGCGTTGGGGAACACCGGGGAGCTGTTTTTT. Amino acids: CASSFELALGNTGELFF. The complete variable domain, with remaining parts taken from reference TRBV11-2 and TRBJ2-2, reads EAGVAQSPRYKIIEKRQSVAFWCNPISGHATLYWYQQILGQGPKLLIQFQNNGVVDDSQLPKDRFSAERLKGVDSTLKIQPAKLEDSAVYLCASSFELALGNTGELFFGEGSRLTVL.

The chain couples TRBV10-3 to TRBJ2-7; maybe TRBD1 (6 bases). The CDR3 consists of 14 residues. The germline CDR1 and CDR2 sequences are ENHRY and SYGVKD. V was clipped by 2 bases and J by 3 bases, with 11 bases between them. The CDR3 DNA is TGTGCCATCAGTGAGCAGGGGTTATTCTACGAGCAGTACTTC. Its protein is CAISEQGLFYEQYF.

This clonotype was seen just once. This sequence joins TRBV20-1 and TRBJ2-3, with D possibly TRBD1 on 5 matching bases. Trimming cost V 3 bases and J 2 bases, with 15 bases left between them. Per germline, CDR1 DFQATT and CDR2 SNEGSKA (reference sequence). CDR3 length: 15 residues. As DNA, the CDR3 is TGCAGTGCTAGCAGGGTCCAGCGCCACACAGATACGCAGTATTTT. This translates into CSASRVQRHTDTQYF.

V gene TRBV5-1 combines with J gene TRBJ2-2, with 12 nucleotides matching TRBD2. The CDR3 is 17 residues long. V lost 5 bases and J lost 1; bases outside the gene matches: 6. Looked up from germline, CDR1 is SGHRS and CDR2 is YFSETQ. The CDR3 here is CASRQTSGSGNTGELFF. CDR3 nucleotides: TGCGCCAGCAGACAGACTAGCGGGAGCGGGAACACCGGGGAGCTGTTTTTT.

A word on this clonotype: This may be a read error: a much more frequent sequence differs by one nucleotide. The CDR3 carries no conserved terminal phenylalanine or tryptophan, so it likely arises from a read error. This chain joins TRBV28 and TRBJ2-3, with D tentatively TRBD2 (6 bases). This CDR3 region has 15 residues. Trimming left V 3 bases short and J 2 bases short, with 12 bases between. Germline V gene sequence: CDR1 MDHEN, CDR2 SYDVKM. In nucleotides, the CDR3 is TGTGCCAGCAGTTTGGGCGGGATATACACAGATACGCAGTATCTT. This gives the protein CASSLGGIYTDTQYL.

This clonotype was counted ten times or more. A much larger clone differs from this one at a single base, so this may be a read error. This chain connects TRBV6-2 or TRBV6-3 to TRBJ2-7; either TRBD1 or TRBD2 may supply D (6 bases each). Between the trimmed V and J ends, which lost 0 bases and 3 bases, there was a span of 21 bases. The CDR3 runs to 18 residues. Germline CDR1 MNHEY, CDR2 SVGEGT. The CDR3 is CASSYSIGGGRPYYEQYF. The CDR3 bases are TGTGCCAGCAGTTACTCGATCGGGGGCGGAAGGCCCTACTACGAGCAGTACTTC.